This T cell receptor beta chain was retrieved from a study of PD-1 blockade in classical Hodgkin lymphoma. General study points: Compared with healthy donors, newly diagnosed patients reportedly showed lower baseline TCR diversity.

Produced via immunoSEQ multiplex PCR; TCRdb's table is partial and in-frame only. Here the sample spans tens of thousands of clones, 85% to 95% being singletons. Germline-derived CDR1 and CDR2 are SQVTM and ANQGSEA. Between the trimmed V and J ends, which lost 6 bases and 0 bases, there was a span of 12 bases. The CDR3 loop spans 13 amino acids. Time point defined: newly diagnosed, previously untreated cHL patient sample. As to this clone: Antigen: not known.

Sequencing used peripheral blood mononuclear cells (PBMCs). This clonotype was obtained from a human donor with classical Hodgkin lymphoma. The V gene is TRBV29-1, the J gene TRBJ2-7; possible D gene TRBD1, 5 bases. The CDR3 DNA follows: TGCAGCGTGAAAGACAGCTTCTCCTACGAGCAGTACTTC. It encodes CSVKDSFSYEQYF.